This T cell receptor beta chain was identified during a study of blood T cell repertoires in COVID-19. Looked up from germline, CDR1 is MDHEN and CDR2 is SYDVKM. Trimming removed 3 bases from V and 2 bases from J; junction bases left unmatched: 6. This CDR3 region has 16 residues. Source study methods: Amplified reference gene primers provided the basis for estimating nucleated cell counts. Sequencing used immunoSEQ multiplex PCR; TCRdb keeps in-frame clones, though not all of them. D and trimming come from the DNA, and the V and J calls and clone size come from that table. The sample lists over 55,000 clones, almost 85% seen once, with approximately 25% in the top ten.

The V call is TRBV28, the J call TRBJ2-2; the match to TRBD1 covers 7 bases. The clonotype originates from a man aged 50 to 59 with acute or convalescent COVID-19. Sequenced sample: peripheral blood. Here the CDR3 DNA reads TGTGCCAGCAGTTTGATCGGGACAGATAACACCGGGGAGCTGTTTTTT. Translation gives CASSLIGTDNTGELFF. Full variable domain (remainder filled in from reference TRBV28 and TRBJ2-2): DVKVTQSSRYLVKRTGEKVFLECVQDMDHENMFWYRQDPGLGLRLIYFSYDVKMKEKGDIPEGYSVSREKKERFSLILESASTNQTSMYLCASSLIGTDNTGELFFGEGSRLTVL.